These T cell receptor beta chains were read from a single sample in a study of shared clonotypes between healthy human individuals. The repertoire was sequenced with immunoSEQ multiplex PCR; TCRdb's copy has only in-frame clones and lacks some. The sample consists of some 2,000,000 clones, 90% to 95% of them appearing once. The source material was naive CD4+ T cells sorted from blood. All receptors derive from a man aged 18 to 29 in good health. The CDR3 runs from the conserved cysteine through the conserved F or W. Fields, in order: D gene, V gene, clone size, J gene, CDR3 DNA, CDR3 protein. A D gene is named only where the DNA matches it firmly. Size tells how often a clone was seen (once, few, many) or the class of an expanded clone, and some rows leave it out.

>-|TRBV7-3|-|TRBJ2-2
TGTGCCAGCAGCTTAAGAGGCACCGGGGAGCTGTTTTTT
CASSLRGTGELFF
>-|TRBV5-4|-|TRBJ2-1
TGTGCCAGCAGCTTGAGCGCGGCCAGCTCCTACAATGAGCAGTTCTTC
CASSLSAASSYNEQFF
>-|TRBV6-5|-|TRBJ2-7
TGTGCCAGCAGCCCCCCTGTAGGGGACGAGCAGTACTTC
CASSPPVGDEQYF
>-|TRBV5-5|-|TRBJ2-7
TGTGCCAGCAGCCCCCTGACAGCGCCCTACGAGCAGTACTTC
CASSPLTAPYEQYF
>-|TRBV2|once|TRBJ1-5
TGTGCCAGCAGTGTGCAGGGCCGAAGCAATCAGCCCCAGCATTTT
CASSVQGRSNQPQHF
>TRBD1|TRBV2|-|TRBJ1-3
TGTGCCAGCAGAACAGGGGTACTAGAGGGAAACACCATATATTTT
CASRTGVLEGNTIYF
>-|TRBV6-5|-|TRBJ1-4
TGTGCCAGCAGGAGAATGGACGGGCAAAAACTGTTTTTT
CASRRMDGQKLFF
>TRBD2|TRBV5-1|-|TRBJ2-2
TGCGCCAGCCGACTAGCAGATAACACCGGGGAGCTGTTTTTT
CASRLADNTGELFF
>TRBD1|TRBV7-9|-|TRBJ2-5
TGTGCCAGCAGCTTACAACTAGGGGGGACAGGGTTGGAGACCCAGTACTTC
CASSLQLGGTGLETQYF
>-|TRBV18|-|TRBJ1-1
TGTGCCAGCTCACCACGAGATGATGTGGCTTTCTTT
CASSPRDDVAFF
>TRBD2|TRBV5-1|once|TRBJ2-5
TGCGCCAGCAGCTTGTTGGCTAGCGGGCCCCAAGAGACCCAGTACTTC
CASSLLASGPQETQYF
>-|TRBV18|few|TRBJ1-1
TGTGCCAGCTCCCTCCGGGGGGATGAAGCTTTCTTT
CASSLRGDEAFF
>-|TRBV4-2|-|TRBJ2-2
TGTGCCAGCAGCCCCCAAGGCCACGCGTCAGGGGCTAACACCGGGGAGCTGTTTTTT
CASSPQGHASGANTGELFF
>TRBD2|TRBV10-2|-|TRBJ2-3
TGCGCCAGCAGCGGACTAGCGGGGGGCCGAGATACGCAGTATTTT
CASSGLAGGRDTQYF
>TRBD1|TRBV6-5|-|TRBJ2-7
TGTGCCGCTAGCATGGTAGGGACAGGGGCCCACGAGCAGTACTTC
CAASMVGTGAHEQYF
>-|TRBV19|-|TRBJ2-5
TGTGCCAGTAGCGGGGAGGAGTGGCAGACCCAGTACTTC
CASSGEEWQTQYF
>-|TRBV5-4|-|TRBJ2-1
TGTGCCAGCAGCCCCCGGAGCTACAATGAGCAGTTCTTC
CASSPRSYNEQFF
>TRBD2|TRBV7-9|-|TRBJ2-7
TGTGCCAGCAGCTTATTCGATAGAAGCGGGGTTGTCTACGAGCAGTACTTC
CASSLFDRSGVVYEQYF
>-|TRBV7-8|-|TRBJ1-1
TGTGCCAGCAGCTTATCGAGAGGGAACACTGAAGCTTTCTTT
CASSLSRGNTEAFF
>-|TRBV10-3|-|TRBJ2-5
TGTGCCATCTCAGGTCGTCAAGAGACCCAGTACTTC
CAISGRQETQYF
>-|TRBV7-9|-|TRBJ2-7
TGTGCCAGCAGCATCGGCCGGACTGGTGCCTTCTACGAGCAGTACTTC
CASSIGRTGAFYEQYF
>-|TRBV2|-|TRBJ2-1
TGTGCCACCTCGGGGGGCACGGACAATGAGCAGTTCTTC
CATSGGTDNEQFF
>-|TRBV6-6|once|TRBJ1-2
TGTGCCAGCAGTTACTTCGGGGGAAACTATGGCTACACCTTC
CASSYFGGNYGYTF
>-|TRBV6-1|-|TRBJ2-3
TGTGCCAGCAGTGAGCTGTACTCTAGCACAGATACGCAGTATTTT
CASSELYSSTDTQYF
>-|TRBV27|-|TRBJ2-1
TGTGCCAGCAGTTTAGAGGGACCGCGACGCTATGAGCAGTTCTTC
CASSLEGPRRYEQFF
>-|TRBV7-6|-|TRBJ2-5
TGTGCCAGCAGCTTACAGGGAGTAGAGACCCAGTACTTC
CASSLQGVETQYF
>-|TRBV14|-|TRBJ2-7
TGTGCCAGCAGCCAAGAGGCGTGGAACTACGAGCAGTACTTC
CASSQEAWNYEQYF